This T cell receptor beta chain was sequenced during a study of cytomegalovirus exposure and HLA in healthy donors (dated by TCRdb to 2016 to 2017). About the study as a whole: The 500 to 800 repertoires of the first cohort and the approximately 130 validation repertoires were produced on the same platform, according to a later analysis. The study combined high-throughput TCR immunosequencing, statistical association of individual TCRs with disease status, and machine learning to predict cytomegalovirus infection status. The study aimed to test whether cataloging public T cell receptors could reveal signatures of past pathogen exposure. In addition to the first cohort of around 670 subjects, a separate validation cohort of under 150 different subjects was used. The research as a whole found: A later analysis found that TCRs clustered in the first cohort also tended to co-occur in the 120 or so validation repertoires, with 94% of cluster scores above 0. Cytomegalovirus status was reported to be diagnosed by the classifier with high specificity and sensitivity in both the original and validation cohorts. A later analysis lacked HLA typing for the validation cohort, so it scored co-occurrence in that cohort across all 120 repertoires. Across donors, most TCR sequences were observed very rarely, whereas some public TCRs were present in many individuals. It was suggested by the authors that the approach could potentially be generalized to other disease states and immunological phenotypes. In vitro tests confirmed that a few of the cytomegalovirus-associated TCR beta chains recognize cytomegalovirus antigens. In the study, 150 to 200 TCR beta chains were listed as associated with cytomegalovirus.

Donors formed part of the validation cohort, which comprised some 120 subjects and was distinct from the first cohort of 550 to 850 subjects. Comments on this clone: It lacks a known antigen. Within one base of it there is no much larger clone, and no base qualities were kept.

Receptor amplification or capture employed the immunoSEQ multiplex PCR assay. Per the source publication's procedure: A statistical classification framework was built for diagnosing cytomegalovirus status from the catalog of TCR beta chain sequences. TCRdb's version of the immuneACCESS table is confined to in-frame rearrangements and falls short of the full clone set. An unresolved V gene accounts for under half of the shortfall where checked; the remainder is of unknown origin. V and J calls and clone size follow that table, whereas D and trimming were derived from the DNA. Across this sample there are approximately 270,000 clones, with 85% to 90% seen only once. 0.3% to 0.4% of the sample lies in the top ten. The CDR3 covers 15 residues, taking in both the cysteine and the phenylalanine. Only CDR3 DNA remains: 45 bases, in frame from the first base. The germline V end is reduced by 4 bases and the J end by 6 bases; junction bases left unmatched: 9. CDR1 and CDR2 are read off the germline V gene as SGHRS and YFSETQ.

The sequence joins TRBV5-1 to TRBJ2-1; the central 8 bases match TRBD1. The source material was PBMCs. The sequence was collected from a woman under 30 in good health and CMV-seronegative. The CDR3 reads as follows: CASSMYTTGGNEQFF. Here is the DNA: TGCGCCAGCAGCATGTACACCACAGGGGGCAATGAGCAGTTCTTC. The entire variable domain, with the stretches around the CDR3 drawn from the reference TRBV5-1 and TRBJ2-1 proteins, is KAGVTQTPRYLIKTRGQQVTLSCSPISGHRSVSWYQQTPGQGLQFLFEYFSETQRNKGNFPGRFSGRQFSNSRSEMNVSTLELGDSALYLCASSMYTTGGNEQFFGPGTRLTVL.